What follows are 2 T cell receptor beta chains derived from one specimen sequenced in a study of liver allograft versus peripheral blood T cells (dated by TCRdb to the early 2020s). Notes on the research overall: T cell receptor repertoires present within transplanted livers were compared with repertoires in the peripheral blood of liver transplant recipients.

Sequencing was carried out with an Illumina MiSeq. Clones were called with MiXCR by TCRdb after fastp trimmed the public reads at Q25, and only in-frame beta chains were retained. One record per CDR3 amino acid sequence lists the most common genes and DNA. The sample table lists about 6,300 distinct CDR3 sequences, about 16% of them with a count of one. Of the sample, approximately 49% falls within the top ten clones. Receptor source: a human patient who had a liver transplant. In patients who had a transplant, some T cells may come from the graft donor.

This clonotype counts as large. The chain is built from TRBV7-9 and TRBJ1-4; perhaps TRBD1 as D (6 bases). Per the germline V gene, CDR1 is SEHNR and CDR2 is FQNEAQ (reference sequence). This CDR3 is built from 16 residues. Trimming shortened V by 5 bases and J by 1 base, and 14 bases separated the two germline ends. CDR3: CASSPAGGLTNEKLFF. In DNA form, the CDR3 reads TGTGCCAGCAGCCCGGCGGGGGGCCTAACTAATGAAAAACTGTTTTTT.

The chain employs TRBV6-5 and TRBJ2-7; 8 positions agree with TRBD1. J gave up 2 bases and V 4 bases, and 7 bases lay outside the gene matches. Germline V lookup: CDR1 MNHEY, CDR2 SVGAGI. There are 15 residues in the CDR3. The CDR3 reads CASSSDRENPYEQYF. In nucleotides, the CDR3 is TGTGCCAGCAGTTCGGACAGGGAAAACCCCTACGAGCAGTACTTC.